The rows below give T cell receptor beta chains drawn from one sample of a study of shared clonotypes between healthy human individuals. The method was immunoSEQ multiplex PCR; TCRdb's version includes in-frame clones alone and lacks a portion of them. The data contain more than 2,000,000 clones, just over 90% of them seen just once; the ten biggest clones take up 0.13% to 0.15%. The sequencing input was naive CD4+ T cells sorted from blood. These receptors were taken from a man in his late teens or twenties in good health. Both conserved end residues are part of each CDR3. A D gene is named only where the DNA matches it firmly. Size tells how often a clone was seen (once, few, many) or the class of an expanded clone, and some rows leave it out.

v_call: TRBV30
d_call: NA
j_call: TRBJ2-2
clone_size: NA
cdr3_nt: TGTGCCTGGAGTGTAGGGGTTACCGGGGAGCTGTTTTTT
cdr3_aa: CAWSVGVTGELFF

v_call: TRBV5-4
d_call: TRBD1
j_call: TRBJ1-2
clone_size: NA
cdr3_nt: TGTGCCAGCAGCTTTTGGGGACAGCCGAGGGGCTACACCTTC
cdr3_aa: CASSFWGQPRGYTF

v_call: TRBV7-9
d_call: NA
j_call: TRBJ2-5
clone_size: NA
cdr3_nt: TGCGCCAGCAGCTTAGCGACTGGCGGGGAGACCCAGTACTTC
cdr3_aa: CASSLATGGETQYF

v_call: TRBV5-1
d_call: NA
j_call: TRBJ1-2
clone_size: NA
cdr3_nt: TGCGCCAGCAGCTTTAATTACCTCGGCAACTATGGCTACACCTTC
cdr3_aa: CASSFNYLGNYGYTF

v_call: TRBV10-3
d_call: TRBD1
j_call: TRBJ2-7
clone_size: NA
cdr3_nt: TGTGCCATCAACACCGGGACAGGGGGAAACGAGCAGTACTTC
cdr3_aa: CAINTGTGGNEQYF

v_call: TRBV28
d_call: NA
j_call: TRBJ1-4
clone_size: NA
cdr3_nt: TGTGCCAGCAGCCGCAAGGGTCCAACTAATGAAAAACTGTTTTTT
cdr3_aa: CASSRKGPTNEKLFF

v_call: TRBV5-1
d_call: NA
j_call: TRBJ1-1
clone_size: NA
cdr3_nt: TGCGCCAGCAGCTTGGCCGTGGGGACGGGGAGGACTGAAGCTTTCTTT
cdr3_aa: CASSLAVGTGRTEAFF

v_call: TRBV5-1
d_call: NA
j_call: TRBJ2-3
clone_size: NA
cdr3_nt: TGCGCCAGCAGCTTGATTCGGCGGAGAAGCACAGATACGCAGTATTTT
cdr3_aa: CASSLIRRRSTDTQYF

v_call: TRBV2
d_call: TRBD1
j_call: TRBJ1-6
clone_size: NA
cdr3_nt: TGTGCCAGCAGTGTTGAGGGGGCGCAAAGCTCACCCCTCCACTTT
cdr3_aa: CASSVEGAQSSPLHF

v_call: TRBV5-6
d_call: TRBD2
j_call: TRBJ2-7
clone_size: NA
cdr3_nt: TGTGCCAGCACTGATAGCGGGAGTTCCTACAAGCAGTACTTC
cdr3_aa: CASTDSGSSYKQYF

v_call: TRBV7-2
d_call: NA
j_call: TRBJ2-7
clone_size: NA
cdr3_nt: TGTGCCAGCAGCTTAGTGACGACAGGAACCTACGAGCAGTACTTC
cdr3_aa: CASSLVTTGTYEQYF

v_call: TRBV18
d_call: NA
j_call: TRBJ2-1
clone_size: NA
cdr3_nt: TGTGCCAGCTCACCACAGGGATCCCACAATGAGCAGTTCTTC
cdr3_aa: CASSPQGSHNEQFF

v_call: TRBV5-1
d_call: NA
j_call: TRBJ2-6
clone_size: NA
cdr3_nt: TGCGCCAGCAGCTTAGGCAGGAACTCTGGGGCCAACGTCCTGACTTTC
cdr3_aa: CASSLGRNSGANVLTF

v_call: TRBV5-1
d_call: NA
j_call: TRBJ2-1
clone_size: NA
cdr3_nt: TGCGCCAGCAGCTTGGACAGGGCCCATGAGCAGTTCTTC
cdr3_aa: CASSLDRAHEQFF

v_call: TRBV9
d_call: TRBD1
j_call: TRBJ1-2
clone_size: NA
cdr3_nt: TGTGCCAGCAGCCGGACAGGGGTAATCTATGGCTACACCTTC
cdr3_aa: CASSRTGVIYGYTF

v_call: TRBV6-1
d_call: NA
j_call: TRBJ2-7
clone_size: NA
cdr3_nt: TGTGCCAGCAGTGAATCATTCTACGAGCAGTACTTC
cdr3_aa: CASSESFYEQYF

v_call: TRBV7-9
d_call: TRBD1
j_call: TRBJ2-2
clone_size: few
cdr3_nt: TGTGCCAGCAGCCCCTCGACAGGGGCTTCCGGGGAGCTGTTTTTT
cdr3_aa: CASSPSTGASGELFF

v_call: TRBV9
d_call: NA
j_call: TRBJ1-2
clone_size: NA
cdr3_nt: TGTGCCAGTGGCCAGGGATTCTATGGCTACACCTTC
cdr3_aa: CASGQGFYGYTF

v_call: TRBV25-1
d_call: TRBD1
j_call: TRBJ1-4
clone_size: NA
cdr3_nt: TGTGCCAGCCGACAGGGGGGATTGACTAATGAAAAACTGTTTTTT
cdr3_aa: CASRQGGLTNEKLFF

v_call: TRBV7-2
d_call: NA
j_call: TRBJ2-1
clone_size: NA
cdr3_nt: TGTGCCAGCAGCTTTTACGGCCAGGTCAATGAGCAGTTCTTC
cdr3_aa: CASSFYGQVNEQFF

v_call: TRBV7-2
d_call: NA
j_call: TRBJ1-5
clone_size: NA
cdr3_nt: TGTGCCAGCAGCTTAGGCACAGGGCCCTCCAATCAGCCCCAGCATTTT
cdr3_aa: CASSLGTGPSNQPQHF

v_call: TRBV7-9
d_call: TRBD1
j_call: TRBJ1-4
clone_size: NA
cdr3_nt: TGTGCCAGCAGCATAGGACAGGGGACTAATGAAAAACTGTTTTTT
cdr3_aa: CASSIGQGTNEKLFF

v_call: TRBV5-1
d_call: NA
j_call: TRBJ2-1
clone_size: NA
cdr3_nt: TGCGCCAGCAGCTTGAGTGGGAGGTCCTCCTACAATGAGCAGTTCTTC
cdr3_aa: CASSLSGRSSYNEQFF

v_call: TRBV5-4
d_call: TRBD1
j_call: TRBJ2-7
clone_size: NA
cdr3_nt: TGTGCCAGCAGCCTTCAGGGGGCGGGCAACGAGCAGTACTTC
cdr3_aa: CASSLQGAGNEQYF

v_call: TRBV28
d_call: TRBD1
j_call: TRBJ1-4
clone_size: NA
cdr3_nt: TGTGCCAGCAGGCAGACAGGGGTAGGGGAAAAACTGTTTTTT
cdr3_aa: CASRQTGVGEKLFF

v_call: TRBV7-8
d_call: NA
j_call: TRBJ1-6
clone_size: NA
cdr3_nt: TGTGCCAGCAGCTTACTCGGACTCGGAGATAATTCACCCCTCCACTTT
cdr3_aa: CASSLLGLGDNSPLHF

v_call: TRBV9
d_call: TRBD2
j_call: TRBJ2-3
clone_size: NA
cdr3_nt: TGTGCCAGCAGCGTACTAGCGGCCACAGATACGCAGTATTTT
cdr3_aa: CASSVLAATDTQYF

v_call: TRBV19
d_call: NA
j_call: TRBJ1-1
clone_size: few
cdr3_nt: TGTGCCAGTAGTATCAATGGGAACACTGAAGCTTTCTTT
cdr3_aa: CASSINGNTEAFF

v_call: TRBV9
d_call: TRBD2
j_call: TRBJ2-3
clone_size: NA
cdr3_nt: TGTGCCAGCAGCGGTCCTAGCGGGGGTACAGATACGCAGTATTTT
cdr3_aa: CASSGPSGGTDTQYF

v_call: TRBV5-1
d_call: NA
j_call: TRBJ2-3
clone_size: NA
cdr3_nt: TGCGCCAGCACCGTGGACAGGGAGGGTCAGGCGCAGTATTTT
cdr3_aa: CASTVDREGQAQYF

v_call: TRBV29-1
d_call: TRBD2
j_call: TRBJ2-3
clone_size: NA
cdr3_nt: TGCAGCGTCGTGCCCCGGCTAGCGGCTAGCACAGATACGCAGTATTTT
cdr3_aa: CSVVPRLAASTDTQYF

v_call: TRBV4-1
d_call: TRBD2
j_call: TRBJ2-5
clone_size: NA
cdr3_nt: TGCGCCAGCAGCCTCCGCTCGGGGGGAGTTGAGACCCAGTACTTC
cdr3_aa: CASSLRSGGVETQYF

v_call: TRBV10-3
d_call: NA
j_call: TRBJ1-1
clone_size: once
cdr3_nt: TGTGCCATCAGTGAGTCGGGGGGAGTGAACACTGAAGCTTTCTTT
cdr3_aa: CAISESGGVNTEAFF

v_call: TRBV18
d_call: TRBD1
j_call: TRBJ1-1
clone_size: NA
cdr3_nt: TGTGCCAGCTCACCAGATGGGACAGGGGTCCGGCCTTTCTTT
cdr3_aa: CASSPDGTGVRPFF

v_call: TRBV11-2
d_call: NA
j_call: TRBJ2-5
clone_size: NA
cdr3_nt: TGTGCCAGCAGCTTAGATGACCGGACCGGGGAGACCCAGTACTTC
cdr3_aa: CASSLDDRTGETQYF

v_call: TRBV6-1
d_call: TRBD1
j_call: TRBJ2-1
clone_size: NA
cdr3_nt: TGTGCCATAGACAGGGGAATATCAAATGAGCAGTTCTTC
cdr3_aa: CAIDRGISNEQFF

v_call: TRBV5-6
d_call: NA
j_call: TRBJ2-3
clone_size: NA
cdr3_nt: TGTGCCAGCAGCTTCGGGATTAGCACAGATACGCAGTATTTT
cdr3_aa: CASSFGISTDTQYF

v_call: TRBV5-1
d_call: TRBD2
j_call: TRBJ2-1
clone_size: NA
cdr3_nt: TGCGCCAGCAGTCCGACTAGCGGGGGCTATGAGCAGTTCTTC
cdr3_aa: CASSPTSGGYEQFF

v_call: TRBV30
d_call: NA
j_call: TRBJ2-1
clone_size: NA
cdr3_nt: TGTGCCTGGAGGGGGAGCTCCTACAATGAGCAGTTCTTC
cdr3_aa: CAWRGSSYNEQFF

v_call: TRBV19
d_call: TRBD2
j_call: TRBJ2-2
clone_size: NA
cdr3_nt: TGTGCCAGTACCGGTGTAGCGGGAGTCGGGGAGCTGTTTTTT
cdr3_aa: CASTGVAGVGELFF

v_call: TRBV19
d_call: NA
j_call: TRBJ1-2
clone_size: NA
cdr3_nt: TGTGCCAGTAGGCCCCGGGAAGTAAAAGTCGATGGCTACACCTTC
cdr3_aa: CASRPREVKVDGYTF

v_call: TRBV6-5
d_call: NA
j_call: TRBJ1-6
clone_size: NA
cdr3_nt: TGTGCCAGCAGTCCCGGGGGGTCCTATAATTCACCCCTCCACTTT
cdr3_aa: CASSPGGSYNSPLHF

v_call: TRBV25-1
d_call: NA
j_call: TRBJ1-4
clone_size: NA
cdr3_nt: TGTGCCAGCAGTCAATCAGGACCCCTTGAAAAACTGTTTTTT
cdr3_aa: CASSQSGPLEKLFF

v_call: TRBV10-3
d_call: NA
j_call: TRBJ1-4
clone_size: NA
cdr3_nt: TGTGCCATCAGTTCGGGGGATACGGAACTGTTTTTT
cdr3_aa: CAISSGDTELFF

v_call: TRBV5-1
d_call: NA
j_call: TRBJ1-1
clone_size: NA
cdr3_nt: TGCGCCAGCAGTCGGGGGGACACTGAAGCTTTCTTT
cdr3_aa: CASSRGDTEAFF

v_call: TRBV9
d_call: TRBD1
j_call: TRBJ1-2
clone_size: NA
cdr3_nt: TGTGCCAGCAGCGTAGCTCAGGGGGCGGGTGGCTACACCTTC
cdr3_aa: CASSVAQGAGGYTF

v_call: TRBV2
d_call: TRBD1
j_call: TRBJ2-5
clone_size: NA
cdr3_nt: TGTGCCTCTTCATCCGGGACAGTCATGCCTACGTACCAAGAGACCCAGTACTTC
cdr3_aa: CASSSGTVMPTYQETQYF

v_call: TRBV25-1
d_call: NA
j_call: TRBJ2-2
clone_size: NA
cdr3_nt: TGTGCCAGCAGTTCCCTACGTGGGGGAGGGGGTGTCGGGGAGCTGTTTTTT
cdr3_aa: CASSSLRGGGGVGELFF

v_call: TRBV2
d_call: NA
j_call: TRBJ2-3
clone_size: NA
cdr3_nt: TGTGCCAGCAGGGCAAGGGACAGCACAGATACGCAGTATTTT
cdr3_aa: CASRARDSTDTQYF

v_call: TRBV28
d_call: NA
j_call: TRBJ1-2
clone_size: NA
cdr3_nt: TGTGCCAGCAGTTTACTTTACGGAAGGGGCAATGGCTACACCTTC
cdr3_aa: CASSLLYGRGNGYTF

v_call: TRBV27
d_call: TRBD2
j_call: TRBJ2-5
clone_size: NA
cdr3_nt: TGTGCCAGCAGTTTATCGATGGGGGGGGGTACCCAGTACTTC
cdr3_aa: CASSLSMGGGTQYF

v_call: TRBV11-2
d_call: TRBD1
j_call: TRBJ1-2
clone_size: once
cdr3_nt: TGTGCCAGCAGCTTAGGGGCAGGGGGCGAACGCGGCTACACCTTC
cdr3_aa: CASSLGAGGERGYTF

v_call: TRBV6-1
d_call: NA
j_call: TRBJ1-2
clone_size: NA
cdr3_nt: TGTGCCAGCAGTGAGGGGACCCGGGGTGTGAGCAACTATGGCTACACCTTC
cdr3_aa: CASSEGTRGVSNYGYTF

v_call: TRBV7-2
d_call: NA
j_call: TRBJ2-2
clone_size: NA
cdr3_nt: TGTGCCAGCAGCTTACCCGCCCTAGTGCTCACCGGGGAGCTGTTTTTT
cdr3_aa: CASSLPALVLTGELFF

v_call: TRBV6-5
d_call: NA
j_call: TRBJ2-5
clone_size: NA
cdr3_nt: TGTGCCAGCAGTTACACAGGACAGGAGACCCAGTACTTC
cdr3_aa: CASSYTGQETQYF

v_call: TRBV9
d_call: TRBD1
j_call: TRBJ1-6
clone_size: NA
cdr3_nt: TGTGCCAGCAGCGTAGCCCCAATAGCGGACAGGGCCAATAATTCACCCCTCCACTTT
cdr3_aa: CASSVAPIADRANNSPLHF

v_call: TRBV11-2
d_call: TRBD1
j_call: TRBJ2-2
clone_size: NA
cdr3_nt: TGTGCCAGCAGCCCCGGGACAGGGACCGGGGAGCTGTTTTTT
cdr3_aa: CASSPGTGTGELFF

v_call: TRBV5-1
d_call: NA
j_call: TRBJ1-2
clone_size: NA
cdr3_nt: TGCGCCAGCAGCCCCGGTCAAGGTGGGACCTTCGGAGCCGGGGATGGCTACACCTTC
cdr3_aa: CASSPGQGGTFGAGDGYTF

v_call: TRBV18
d_call: NA
j_call: TRBJ2-7
clone_size: NA
cdr3_nt: TGTGCCAGCTCACCTCAGTTCGACGAGCAGTACTTC
cdr3_aa: CASSPQFDEQYF